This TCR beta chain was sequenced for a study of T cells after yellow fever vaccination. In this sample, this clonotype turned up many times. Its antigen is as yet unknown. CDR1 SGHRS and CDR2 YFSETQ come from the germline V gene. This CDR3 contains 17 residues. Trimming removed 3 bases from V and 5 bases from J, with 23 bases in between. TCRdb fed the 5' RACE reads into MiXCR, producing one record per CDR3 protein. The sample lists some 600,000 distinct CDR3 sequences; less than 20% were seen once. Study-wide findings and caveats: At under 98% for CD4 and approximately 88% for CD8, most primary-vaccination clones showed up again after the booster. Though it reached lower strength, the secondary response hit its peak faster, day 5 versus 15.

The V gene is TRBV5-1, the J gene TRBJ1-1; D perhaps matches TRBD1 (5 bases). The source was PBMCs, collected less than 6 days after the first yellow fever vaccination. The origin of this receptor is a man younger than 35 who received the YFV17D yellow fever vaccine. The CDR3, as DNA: TGCGCCAGCAGCTCCGCCGGGACTCCCATCCCGGGAACTGAAGCTTTCTTT. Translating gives CASSSAGTPIPGTEAFF.